This TCR beta chain was profiled in a study of blood T cell repertoires in COVID-19. Method: immunoSEQ multiplex PCR; TCRdb's copy keeps in-frame clones and lacks some. Among about 340,000 clones listed, around 80% were seen once. Per germline, CDR1 LGHNA and CDR2 YSLEER. This CDR3 region has 15 residues. Germline trimming cut 1 base from V and 9 bases from J; bases unmatched to any gene: 5. The sequenced sample consisted of peripheral blood. The J gene is TRBJ2-1, the V gene TRBV4-3; 11 bases are shared with TRBD2. The source is a man under 40 with active or convalescent COVID-19. The CDR3 DNA follows: TGCGCCAGCAGCCAAGGGGTAGCGGGAGGGAGTGAGCAGTTCTTC. Translated: CASSQGVAGGSEQFF.